The clone carrying this T cell receptor (beta chain) occurred a few times. Antigen: not known. This sample stems from a study of radiotherapy plus CTLA-4 blockade in lung cancer. The study, taken as a whole, reports: Some TCR clones had been derived from tumors. These clones expanded in peripheral blood after radiotherapy plus ipilimumab.

The method was immunoSEQ multiplex PCR; TCRdb's version includes in-frame clones alone and lacks a portion of them. The table includes roughly 70,000 clones, roughly 91% detected once. V was pared by 2 bases and J by 7 bases, with 2 bases of the junction left unmatched. CDR1 is MDHEN and CDR2 is SYDVKM in the germline V gene. The CDR3 length is 12 residues. The source of this sequence is a human donor with non-small cell lung cancer that progressed on radiotherapy plus ipilimumab. This chain uses TRBV28 with TRBJ2-7, with TRBD2 matching over 7 bases. The sequencing used peripheral blood, collected from a patient treated with radiotherapy plus ipilimumab. For the CDR3, the DNA is TGTGCCAGCAGTTTACCCGGGGGGGAGCAGTACTTC. Its protein product is CASSLPGGEQYF.